This TCR beta chain was sequenced during a study of blood T cell repertoires in COVID-19. The wider study: COVID-19 samples, acute and convalescent, were from the United States, Italy and Spain.

The V gene end was trimmed by 5 bases and the J gene end by 4 bases; junction bases not matched to a gene: 6. CDR3 size: 14 residues. Germline-derived CDR1 and CDR2 are MNHEY and SVGAGI. Original processing methods: For nucleated cells, counts were estimated from reference gene primer amplification. TCRdb's copy holds only in-frame clones and misses some; the assay was immunoSEQ multiplex PCR. The V and J calls and clone size come from that table; D and trimming were worked out from the DNA. This sample carries roughly 670,000 clones, approximately 90% of them seen once, and the ten largest clones take roughly 0.26%. This clone showed up just once.

This clonotype originated in a woman between 18 and 29 years old with acute or convalescent COVID-19. Sequenced input: peripheral blood. The chain links TRBV6-5 to TRBJ2-7, with 9 bases matching TRBD1. The DNA for the CDR3 is TGTGCCAGCAGTATACAGGGGGCCGGGTACGAGCAGTACTTC. Translated: CASSIQGAGYEQYF.